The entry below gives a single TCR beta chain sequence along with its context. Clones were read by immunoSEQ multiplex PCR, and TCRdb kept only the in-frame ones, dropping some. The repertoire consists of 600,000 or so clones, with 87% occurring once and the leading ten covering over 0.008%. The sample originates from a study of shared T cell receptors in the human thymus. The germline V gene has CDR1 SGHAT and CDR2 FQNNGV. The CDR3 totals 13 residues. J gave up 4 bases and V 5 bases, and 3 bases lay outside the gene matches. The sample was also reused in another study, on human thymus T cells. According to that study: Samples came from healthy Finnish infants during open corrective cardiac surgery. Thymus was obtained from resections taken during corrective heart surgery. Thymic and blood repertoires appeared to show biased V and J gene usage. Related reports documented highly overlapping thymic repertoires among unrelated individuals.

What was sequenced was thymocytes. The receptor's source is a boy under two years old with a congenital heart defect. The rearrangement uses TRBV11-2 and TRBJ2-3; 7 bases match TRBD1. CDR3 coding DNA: TGTGCCAGCAGCCCACAGGGGCCAGATACGCAGTATTTT. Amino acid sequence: CASSPQGPDTQYF.